This TCR beta chain was observed in a study of cytomegalovirus exposure and HLA in healthy donors. Primers included in the PCR were 60 Vbeta and 13 Jbeta primers. The repertoire was sequenced with immunoSEQ multiplex PCR; TCRdb's copy has only in-frame clones and lacks some. Among about 200,000 clones, 75% to 85% were seen once, and the ten largest hold approximately 0.4%. Study-level results: Most TCR sequences were uncommon, yet certain public TCRs appeared in many donors.

The CDR3 has 15 amino acids. From germline, CDR1 is ENHRY and CDR2 SYGVKD. Trimming pared 7 bases from V and 0 bases from J, leaving 10 bases between. As for this clone: Its antigen is as yet unknown.

What was sequenced was PBMCs. The chain has TRBV10-3 and TRBJ2-6; D is unclear. The TCR sequence derives from a male donor in good health and CMV-seropositive. In DNA, the CDR3 is TGTGCCATCATCTCACACATCTCTGGGGCCAACGTCCTGACTTTC. Its translation: CAIISHISGANVLTF.